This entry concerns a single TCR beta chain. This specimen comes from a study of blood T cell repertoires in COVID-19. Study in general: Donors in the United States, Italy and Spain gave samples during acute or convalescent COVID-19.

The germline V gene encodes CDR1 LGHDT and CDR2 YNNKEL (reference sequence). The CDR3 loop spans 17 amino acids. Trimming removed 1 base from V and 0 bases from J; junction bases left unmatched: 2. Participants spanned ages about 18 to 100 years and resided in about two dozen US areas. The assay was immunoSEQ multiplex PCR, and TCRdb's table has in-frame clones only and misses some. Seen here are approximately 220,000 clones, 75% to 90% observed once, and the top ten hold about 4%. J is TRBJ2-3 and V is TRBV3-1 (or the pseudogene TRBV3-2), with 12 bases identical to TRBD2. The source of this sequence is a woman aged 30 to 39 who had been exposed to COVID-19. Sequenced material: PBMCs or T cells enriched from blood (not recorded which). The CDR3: CASSQAGLAGSTDTQYF. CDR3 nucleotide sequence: TGTGCCAGCAGCCAAGCCGGACTAGCGGGGAGCACAGATACGCAGTATTTT.